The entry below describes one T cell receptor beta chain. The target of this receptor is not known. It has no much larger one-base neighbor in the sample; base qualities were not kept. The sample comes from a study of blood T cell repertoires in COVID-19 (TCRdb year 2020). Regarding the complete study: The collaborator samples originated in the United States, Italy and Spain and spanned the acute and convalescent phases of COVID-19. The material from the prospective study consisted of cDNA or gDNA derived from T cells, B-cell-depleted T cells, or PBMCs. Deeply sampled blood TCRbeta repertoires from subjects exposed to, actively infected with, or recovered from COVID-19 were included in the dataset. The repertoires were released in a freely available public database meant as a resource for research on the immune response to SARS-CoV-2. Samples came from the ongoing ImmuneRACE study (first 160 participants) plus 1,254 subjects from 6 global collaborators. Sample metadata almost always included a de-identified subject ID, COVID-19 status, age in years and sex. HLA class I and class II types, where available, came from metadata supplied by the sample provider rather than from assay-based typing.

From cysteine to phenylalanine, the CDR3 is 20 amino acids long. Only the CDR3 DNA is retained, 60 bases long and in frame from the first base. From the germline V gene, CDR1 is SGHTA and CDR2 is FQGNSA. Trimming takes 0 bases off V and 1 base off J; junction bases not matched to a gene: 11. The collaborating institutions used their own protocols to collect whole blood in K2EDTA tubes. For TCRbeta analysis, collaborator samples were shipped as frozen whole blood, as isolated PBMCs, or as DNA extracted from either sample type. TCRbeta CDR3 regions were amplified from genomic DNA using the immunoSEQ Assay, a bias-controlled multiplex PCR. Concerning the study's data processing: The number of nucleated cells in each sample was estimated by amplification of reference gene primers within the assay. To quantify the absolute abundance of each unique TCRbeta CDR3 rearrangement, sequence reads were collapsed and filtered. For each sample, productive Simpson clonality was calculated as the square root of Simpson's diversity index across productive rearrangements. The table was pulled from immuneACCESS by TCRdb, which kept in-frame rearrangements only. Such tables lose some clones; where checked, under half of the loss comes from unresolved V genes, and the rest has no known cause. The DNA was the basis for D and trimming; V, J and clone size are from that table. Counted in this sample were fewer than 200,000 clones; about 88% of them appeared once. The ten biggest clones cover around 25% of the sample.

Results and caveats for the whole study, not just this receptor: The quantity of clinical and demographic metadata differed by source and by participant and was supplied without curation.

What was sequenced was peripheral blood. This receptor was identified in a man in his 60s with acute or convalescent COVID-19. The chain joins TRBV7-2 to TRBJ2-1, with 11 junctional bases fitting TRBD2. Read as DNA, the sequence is TGTGCCAGCAGCTTAGCTGTACGACTAGCGGGGCCTTCGTCCTACAATGAGCAGTTCTTC. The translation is CASSLAVRLAGPSSYNEQFF.